This entry lists 22 T cell receptor beta chains sequenced from one sample in a study of T cells after yellow fever vaccination. TCRdb ran MiXCR on the 5' RACE reads and lists one entry per CDR3 protein. The sample includes around 330,000 distinct CDR3 sequences, 3% to 4.5% of them seen just once. Sequences were derived from PBMCs, sampled on the day of the yellow fever booster vaccination. These receptors were taken from a man between 18 and 29 years old who received the YFV17D yellow fever vaccine.

This clonotype was counted ten times or more. The CDR3: CASSFRGTGELFF. The CDR3 coding sequence is TGTGCCAGCAGCTTCAGGGGCACCGGGGAGCTGTTTTTT. V gene TRBV5-5 combines with J gene TRBJ2-2, with D tentatively TRBD1 (6 bases). Trimming stripped 2 bases from V and 4 bases from J, with 6 bases between. CDR3 length: 13 residues. Germline V CDR1 and CDR2: SGHKS, YYEKEE (reference sequence).

This chain links TRBV5-4 with TRBJ2-5; 7 positions agree with TRBD2. Germline V gene lookup returns CDR1 SGHNT and CDR2 YYREEE (reference sequence). CDR3 size: 14 residues. J lost 5 bases, V lost 3 bases, and 7 bases had no gene match. CDR3 nucleotide sequence: TGTGCCAGCAGCTCCAGGACTAGTTCGGAGACCCAGTACTTC. It translates to CASSSRTSSETQYF.

There are many counts of this clonotype. The chain is built from TRBV7-9 and TRBJ2-2; TRBD1 aligns across 10 bases. V lost 5 bases, J lost 4 bases, and 7 bases stayed unmatched. This CDR3 has 16 amino acids. The germline CDR1 and CDR2 sequences are SEHNR and FQNEAQ (reference sequence). The CDR3 nucleotides are TGTGCCAGCAGCCCGAGGGGACAGGGGATCACCGGGGAGCTGTTTTTT. Protein product: CASSPRGQGITGELFF.

The chain couples TRBV7-3 to TRBJ2-1; 9 positions match TRBD2. Losses at the gene ends were 2 bases for V and 7 bases for J; bases not matched to a gene: 3. The germline gives CDR1 SGHTA, CDR2 FQGTGA. This CDR3 is built from 14 residues. The CDR3 loop reads CASSLAGGINEQFF. CDR3 nucleotides: TGTGCCAGCAGCTTAGCGGGGGGGATTAATGAGCAGTTCTTC.

This clonotype was found many times. The chain is built from TRBV5-1 and TRBJ2-5, with TRBD2 matching 8 bases. CDR3 size: 15 residues. After removal of 5 bases from V and 1 base from J, the junction contained 7 bases not matched to a gene. CDR1 is SGHRS, CDR2 YFSETQ, per germline. The CDR3, as DNA: TGCGCCAGCAGATGGAGCGGGGGTACCCAAGAGACCCAGTACTTC. Amino acid sequence: CASRWSGGTQETQYF.

The chain joins TRBV12-3 or TRBV12-4 to TRBJ2-1, with 7 bases that match TRBD1. V trimming: 3 bases; J trimming: 10 bases; junction bases outside the gene matches: 12. CDR3 length equals 15 residues. The CDR3 bases are TGTGCCAGCAGTTTTGGTAGGGGGCGCATCGGGGAGCAGTTCTTC. Its translation is CASSFGRGRIGEQFF.

The rearrangement links TRBV20-1 to TRBJ1-4, with 11 bases lining up with TRBD1. V shed 6 bases and J 3 bases; nucleotides not matched to a gene: 6. The CDR3 has 15 residues. The V gene's germline CDR1 is DFQATT and CDR2 SNEGSKA (reference sequence). CDR3 in amino acids: CSAPDRGRSNEKLFF. DNA for the CDR3: TGCAGTGCCCCGGACAGGGGGCGGTCTAATGAAAAACTGTTTTTT.

This clonotype has just a few counts. V and J are TRBV5-1 and TRBJ1-2; 7 nucleotides line up with TRBD1. Germline loops: CDR1 SGHRS, CDR2 YFSETQ. The CDR3 runs to 13 residues. The V gene end was trimmed by 4 bases and the J gene end by 2 bases; junction bases not matched to a gene: 2. The CDR3 spells CASSTTGNYGYTF. In DNA, the CDR3 is TGCGCCAGCAGCACGACAGGGAACTATGGCTACACCTTC.

The table lists this clonotype with a few counts. The chain couples TRBV3-1 to TRBJ2-6; no definite D call. V was clipped by 4 bases and J by 4 bases, with 14 bases between them. This CDR3 has 16 amino acids. CDR1 is LGHDT, CDR2 YNNKEL, per germline (reference sequence). The CDR3 here is CASSPRPISGANVLTF. The CDR3 nucleotides read TGTGCCAGCAGCCCCCGACCCATCTCAGGGGCCAACGTCCTGACTTTC.

This clonotype was seen ten or more times. The chain links TRBV5-1 to TRBJ2-3; 9 bases map to TRBD1. V gave up 7 bases and J gave up 4 bases; unmatched junction bases: 10. This CDR3 is built from 15 residues. In germline, CDR1 is SGHRS, CDR2 YFSETQ. CDR3: CASSAGTGTADTQYF. The CDR3 DNA is TGCGCCAGCTCCGCTGGGACAGGGACGGCAGATACGCAGTATTTT.

This clonotype turned up a few times. V usage is TRBV20-1 and J usage is TRBJ1-2, with TRBD1 as a possible D gene (5 bases). Germline assignment: CDR1 DFQATT and CDR2 SNEGSKA (reference sequence). The CDR3 consists of 13 residues. The V gene lost 6 bases and the J gene lost 2 bases, with 13 bases spanning the gap. CDR3 in amino acids: CSARDRINYGYTF. In DNA form, the CDR3 reads TGCAGTGCCAGGGACCGAATCAACTATGGCTACACCTTC.

This chain links TRBV20-1 with TRBJ2-3; the match to TRBD2 covers 9 bases. V trimming: 2 bases; J trimming: 1 base; junction bases outside the gene matches: 4. The CDR3 runs to 15 residues. CDR1 and CDR2 (germline): DFQATT, SNEGSKA (reference sequence). The DNA for the CDR3 is TGCAGTGCTAGACTAGCGGGGACCGGCACAGATACGCAGTATTTT. It specifies CSARLAGTGTDTQYF.

This clonotype was detected a few times. V gene TRBV7-9 combines with J gene TRBJ2-1; no reliable D call. V gave up 11 bases and J gave up 6 bases, with 2 bases separating them. The CDR3 is 8 residues long. Germline CDR1 is SEHNR and CDR2 is FQNEAQ (reference sequence). The CDR3 here is CAGNEQFF. Here the CDR3 DNA reads TGTGCCGGCAATGAGCAGTTCTTC.

On this clonotype itself: One end of the junction does not line up with germline, which may come from a read error. The rearrangement links TRBV6-1 to TRBJ1-2, with D possibly TRBD1 on 5 matching bases. Germline CDR1 is MNHNS and CDR2 is SASEGT. The CDR3 length is 14 residues. The CDR3 loop is CSSSEEGTDYGYTF. The CDR3 DNA sequence: TGTTCCAGCAGTGAAGAAGGGACTGATTATGGCTACACCTTC.

CDR3 amino acids: CASRVTQGNAGELFF. The CDR3, as DNA: TGTGCCAGCAGGGTTACTCAGGGTAACGCCGGGGAGCTGTTTTTT. The rearrangement joins TRBV12-3 or TRBV12-4 to TRBJ2-2, with a tentative D call TRBD1 (5 bases). The CDR3 has 15 residues. V dropped 6 bases and J dropped 6 bases, with 17 bases sitting between them.

The sample holds many counts of this clonotype. The CDR3 region has the DNA TGTGCCAGCAGACGACAGGGTCTAAGCTCTTTGCGTGAAAAACTGTTTTTT. It is translated as CASRRQGLSSLREKLFF. The J gene is TRBJ1-4, the V gene TRBV5-5; 7 nucleotides agree with TRBD1. The germline CDR1 and CDR2 sequences are SGHKS and YYEKEE (reference sequence). J lost 7 bases, V lost 5 bases, and 17 bases had no gene match. The CDR3 spans 17 residues.

The chain employs TRBV5-4 and TRBJ2-7, with D hard to call. V lost 0 bases and J lost 5, with 6 bases in between. The CDR3 is made up of 12 amino acids. The germline gives CDR1 SGHNT, CDR2 YYREEE (reference sequence). CDR3 in DNA: TGTGCCAGCAGCTTGGGACGGAACGAGCAGTACTTC. The encoded protein is CASSLGRNEQYF.

This clonotype was counted a few times. The CDR3 bases are TGTGCCAGCAGCCCTGAGACAGGGTTTTCTCTGGACTATGGCTACACCTTC. Encoded protein: CASSPETGFSLDYGYTF. The gene calls are TRBV12-3 or TRBV12-4 and TRBJ1-2; 7 bases map to TRBD1. This CDR3 is built from 17 residues. Trimming at V came to 6 bases and at J to 3 bases, leaving 16 bases not matched to a gene.

The chain joins TRBV4-3 to TRBJ2-1; D ambiguous. Germline CDR1 and CDR2: LGHNA and YSLEER. The V gene lost 0 bases and the J gene lost 2 bases, with 17 bases spanning the gap. This CDR3 comprises 18 residues. In DNA form, the CDR3 reads TGCGCCAGCAGCCAAGAACCCCATAGGAGCCTGGCCTACAATGAGCAGTTCTTC. Amino acids: CASSQEPHRSLAYNEQFF.

This clonotype appeared many times. The chain links TRBV7-9 to TRBJ2-1; D possibly corresponds to TRBD1 (5 bases). Germline CDR1 and CDR2: SEHNR and FQNEAQ (reference sequence). The CDR3 spans 16 residues. Between the trimmed V and J ends, which lost 4 bases and 0 bases, there was a span of 13 bases. Here the CDR3 reads CASSSPTDSSYNEQFF. The CDR3 DNA follows: TGTGCCAGCAGCTCACCGACAGACAGCTCCTACAATGAGCAGTTCTTC.

A few counts support this clonotype. This rearrangement joins TRBV12-3 or TRBV12-4 to TRBJ2-3; D may be TRBD1 (5 bases). The CDR3 has 16 residues. V lost 6 bases and J lost 0, with 16 bases in between. The CDR3 coding sequence is TGTGCCAGCAGCTGGAGACAGAGCTTTAGCACAGATACGCAGTATTTT. This gives the protein CASSWRQSFSTDTQYF.

At least ten counts were recorded for this clonotype. The rearrangement links TRBV7-2 to TRBJ2-1; TRBD2 aligns across 11 bases. The V gene's germline CDR1 is SGHTA and CDR2 FQGNSA. V dropped 0 bases and J dropped 12; count of bases not matched to a gene: 4. The CDR3 spans 14 residues. CDR3: CASSLAVAGGLQFF. DNA for the CDR3: TGTGCCAGCAGCTTAGCGGTAGCGGGGGGGCTGCAGTTCTTC.